Detailed here is one TCR beta chain. What it recognizes is unknown. This sample was included in a study of blood T cells in healthy people across ages. Study in general: About one barcoded beta molecule per two T cells was the capture yield of template switching. Study outcomes and limitations: Among T cells, TCR beta diversity per million cells dropped roughly linearly as age rose. Observed TCR beta diversity showed a strong correlation with the percentage of naive T cells as measured by flow cytometry.

With a J-beta primer mix and a sample-barcoded 5' primer, a second PCR ran 7 to 11 cycles. Using its own MiXCR run on the 5' RACE reads, TCRdb lists one record per CDR3 protein. This sample has nearly 1 million distinct CDR3 sequences, with just over 50% found just once. The germline CDR1 and CDR2 sequences are SQVTM and ANQGSEA. There are 13 residues in the CDR3. The V gene lost 4 bases and the J gene lost 0 bases, with 6 bases spanning the gap. With each sample, at least 5 micrograms of total RNA were extracted. The clonotype comes from a woman between 55 and 75 years old in good health. The sequencing input was blood. The gene calls are TRBV29-1 and TRBJ1-4; D call uncertain. This chain's CDR3 is CSVARSTNEKLFF. CDR3 sequence (DNA): TGCAGCGTTGCAAGATCAACTAATGAAAAACTGTTTTTT.